The rows below give T cell receptor beta chains drawn from one sample of a study of Graves' ophthalmopathy and Graves' hyperthyroidism. One entry per CDR3 protein, called by TCRdb with MiXCR from the multiplex PCR reads. The table has some 380,000 distinct CDR3 sequences, just over 15% seen once. The specimen sequenced was peripheral blood. The origin of the receptors is a woman under 30 with stable Graves' hyperthyroidism. Both conserved end residues are trimmed from each CDR3. Fields, in order: clone size, V gene, CDR3 protein. A clone size is listed for some rows: how often the clone was seen (once, few, many), or a class if it is expanded.

size: .
V: TRBV20-1
CDR3: SARDWDRGFGNQPQH

size: many
V: TRBV7-2
CDR3: ASSLRALSDQPQH

size: many
V: TRBV12-3/TRBV12-4
CDR3: ASSLVQAYTGELF

size: many
V: TRBV11-1
CDR3: ASSLVNEETQY

size: many
V: TRBV6-1
CDR3: ASSRTGNYEQY

size: many
V: TRBV6-1
CDR3: ASSERTTEAF

size: many
V: TRBV12-3/TRBV12-4
CDR3: ASSILGTGNYGYT

size: many
V: TRBV18
CDR3: ASSPASANMD

size: many
V: TRBV7-2
CDR3: ASSFPGANQPQH

size: .
V: TRBV4-1
CDR3: ASSQGRGLGETQY

size: few
V: TRBV20-1
CDR3: SAARTSGGAAGELF

size: many
V: TRBV5-1
CDR3: ASQGAGRGDTEAF

size: many
V: TRBV20-1
CDR3: SARGVASGDYEQY

size: .
V: TRBV10-3
CDR3: ATRDRENSEAF

size: few
V: TRBV18
CDR3: ASSPAGGMNTEAF

size: .
V: TRBV10-3
CDR3: AISESDRGYYGYT

size: .
V: TRBV29-1
CDR3: SVGPVINYGYT

size: many
V: TRBV28
CDR3: ASSPLDRAITGYT

size: many
V: TRBV6-1
CDR3: ASSRTAGQPQH

size: .
V: TRBV20-1
CDR3: SARDVAGGTGELF

size: many
V: TRBV5-1
CDR3: AIPRQGHSYEQY

size: few
V: TRBV4-1
CDR3: ASSHADRELYGYT

size: many
V: TRBV6-4
CDR3: ASSESVAGELF

size: many
V: TRBV9
CDR3: ASSVGRLSGNTIY

size: .
V: TRBV4-1
CDR3: ASSPPTGRYGYT

size: few
V: TRBV24-1
CDR3: ATSDLKRGFCKNIQY

size: few
V: TRBV7-9
CDR3: ASSLAGYNQPQH

size: many
V: TRBV29-1
CDR3: SVDRKNTGELF

size: few
V: TRBV19
CDR3: ASSPQGASHSGYT

size: .
V: TRBV6-1
CDR3: ASGRGQGDQPQH

size: many
V: TRBV20-1
CDR3: SVYHGKEAF

size: many
V: TRBV27
CDR3: ASSFFAGYEQY

size: many
V: TRBV6-5
CDR3: ASSWNDIFDGYT

size: few
V: TRBV18
CDR3: ASSQPGKETQY

size: .
V: TRBV6-1
CDR3: ASALAGYTEGETQY

size: many
V: TRBV12-3/TRBV12-4
CDR3: ASRRQAGTEAF

size: many
V: TRBV6-2/TRBV6-3
CDR3: ASSSRDNYGYT

size: many
V: TRBV7-9
CDR3: ASSSPGLAGYEQY

size: .
V: TRBV20-1
CDR3: SARDIFGRETQY

size: many
V: TRBV12-3/TRBV12-4
CDR3: ASSGWRGGPGELF

size: many
V: TRBV6-1
CDR3: ATSRSVSNQPQH

size: many
V: TRBV6-5
CDR3: ASSSRPVGGEIAKNIQY

size: .
V: TRBV7-9
CDR3: ASSHGNTIC

size: few
V: TRBV20-1
CDR3: SARDMLGQRSYGYT

size: many
V: TRBV2
CDR3: ASSDLGTEQETQY

size: many
V: TRBV18
CDR3: ASSPGKNTEAF

size: many
V: TRBV11-1
CDR3: ASSLWWQGEHQPQH

size: many
V: TRBV13
CDR3: ASSRTAYNSPLH

size: many
V: TRBV9
CDR3: ASSAPGQTINQPQH

size: many
V: TRBV5-1
CDR3: ASSLEPQGNQPQH

size: many
V: TRBV19
CDR3: ASSPPTVHTEAF

size: .
V: TRBV4-1
CDR3: ASSQALWGKETQY